This T cell receptor beta chain was profiled in a study of response to subunit inactivated influenza vaccine. Study observations and caveats: It was the authors' suggestion that each seasonal influenza vaccination recruits few new T cells.

This clonotype has at least ten counts. Its antigen is not identified. TCRdb redid the calling of the RT-PCR reads with MiXCR, one entry per CDR3 protein. Of hundreds of thousands of distinct CDR3 sequences listed, about a sixth are singletons. Sequencing was performed on PBMCs from blood, taken 11 to 12 days after vaccination. The receptor comes from a man between 50 and 59 years old who received an inactivated influenza vaccine.

The CDR3 nucleotides read TGTGCCAGCAGTTACGGAGGGAGTAACACTGAAGCTTTCTTT. Translating gives CASSYGGSNTEAFF. V and J are TRBV6-5 and TRBJ1-1; unclear D gene. The CDR3 contains 14 residues. Germline V gene data show CDR1 as MNHEY and CDR2 as SVGAGI. The germline V and J ends were trimmed by 2 bases and 2 bases, with 9 bases remaining between them.